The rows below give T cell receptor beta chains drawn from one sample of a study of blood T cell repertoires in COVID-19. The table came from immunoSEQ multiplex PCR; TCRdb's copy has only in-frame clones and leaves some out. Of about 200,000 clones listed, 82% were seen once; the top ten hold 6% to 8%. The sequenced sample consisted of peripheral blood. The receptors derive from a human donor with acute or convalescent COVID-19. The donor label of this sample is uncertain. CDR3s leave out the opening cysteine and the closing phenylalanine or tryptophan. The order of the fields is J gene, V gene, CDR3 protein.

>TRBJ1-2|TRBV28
ASRSLYGYT
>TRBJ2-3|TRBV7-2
ASSFFLATSTDTQY
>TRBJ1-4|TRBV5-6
ASSSQGGGEKLF
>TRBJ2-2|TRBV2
ASSKNTGYTGELF
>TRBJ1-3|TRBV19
ASSRTTSGNTIY
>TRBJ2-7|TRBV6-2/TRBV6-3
ASSDQAFSYEQY
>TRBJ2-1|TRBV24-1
ATSDPRGRGVDEQF
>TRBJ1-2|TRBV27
ASSLSRANYGYT
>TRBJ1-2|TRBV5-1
ASSLDSSNYGYT
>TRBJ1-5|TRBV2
ASSEEAGGGQPQH
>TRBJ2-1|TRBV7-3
ASSRGTSGVNEQF
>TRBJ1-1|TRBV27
ASSLSTGQRSTEAF
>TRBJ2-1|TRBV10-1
ASSENFYNEQF
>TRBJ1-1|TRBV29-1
SVVSQVSNTEAF
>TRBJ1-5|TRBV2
ASGDRGLGNQPQH
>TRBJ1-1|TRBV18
ASSPGQGGTEAF
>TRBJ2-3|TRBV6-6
ASSRGLAGADTQY
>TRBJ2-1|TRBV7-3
ASSSGTGPYNEQF
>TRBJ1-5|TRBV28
ASSSPGSNQPQH
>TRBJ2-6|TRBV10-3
AIGRDSGANVLT
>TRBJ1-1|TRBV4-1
ASSQEPTANTEAF
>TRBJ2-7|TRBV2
ASSSPPRGQY
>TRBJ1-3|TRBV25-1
ASSGLSGVSGNTIY
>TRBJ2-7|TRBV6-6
ASSYARGVEQY
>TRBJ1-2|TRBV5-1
ASSRGQVRDGIGYT
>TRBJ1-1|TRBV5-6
ASSGWGAEAF
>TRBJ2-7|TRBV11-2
ASSTSGQGHGEQY
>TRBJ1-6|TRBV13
ASSLDRDTSYNSPLH
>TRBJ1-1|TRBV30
AWETGPSTEAF
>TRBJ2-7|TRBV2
ASSGTSGNYEQY
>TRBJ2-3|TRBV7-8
ASSLVRRTDTQY
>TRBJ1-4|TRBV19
ASSIDANREKLF
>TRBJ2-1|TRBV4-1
ASSQHRRLAGGSSPPEQF
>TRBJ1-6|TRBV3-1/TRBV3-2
ASSQGSSYNSPLH
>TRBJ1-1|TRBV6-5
ASSYSGGVNTEAF
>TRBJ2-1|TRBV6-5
ASRPTLSSYNEQF
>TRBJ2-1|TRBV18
ASSQLSSVSSYNEQF
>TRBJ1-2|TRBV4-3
ASSQDVSLNYGYT
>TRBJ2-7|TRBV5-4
ASSYPGLRSGEQY
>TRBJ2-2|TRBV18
ASSSQSPFSGELF
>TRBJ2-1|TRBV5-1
ASSLSPGLENEQF
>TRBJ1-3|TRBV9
ASSVGTRRDTIY
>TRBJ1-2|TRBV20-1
SASPEYGYT
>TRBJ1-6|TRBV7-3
ASRDTGTVNNSPLH
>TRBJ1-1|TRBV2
ASSVDRMNTEAF
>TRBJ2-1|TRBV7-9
ASSPRTGSSYNEQF
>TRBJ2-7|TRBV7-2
ASSLEGGRGSEQY
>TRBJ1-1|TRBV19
ASSPRRGTEAF
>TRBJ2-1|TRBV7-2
ASSLISLAGANEQF
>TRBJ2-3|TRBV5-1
ASSLGQGLDTQY
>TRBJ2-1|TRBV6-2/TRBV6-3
ASSYSIIGNFTDRGYGQF
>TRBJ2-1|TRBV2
ASSFPGGQGSNEQF
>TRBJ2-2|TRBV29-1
SVAGDTGELF
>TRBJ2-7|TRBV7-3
ASSSGGSEQY
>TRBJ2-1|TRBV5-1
ASSLDGSGDEQF
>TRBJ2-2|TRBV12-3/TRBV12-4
ASSLRGSGELF
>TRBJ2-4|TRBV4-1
ASSQALEAKNIQY